This TCR beta chain is from a study of tumor-infiltrating lymphocytes in primary liver carcinoma. Study at large: Men and women, 30 to 69 years of age, made up the patients.

From roughly 18-30 mg of unsorted bulk tissue, DNA and RNA were co-extracted together. This clonotype has only one observation. One end of the junction is discordant with germline, which a read error may explain. From 500 ng of total RNA, TCR beta-specific cDNA was reverse-transcribed using a constant-region primer. Three nested multiplex PCR rounds of slightly modified ARM-PCR generated TCR beta libraries. Both of the initial two PCR rounds ran for about 11 cycles and employed TRBV1-TRBV30 forward primers alongside a C-beta reverse primer. MiXCR, applied by TCRdb to the multiplex PCR reads, yields one record per CDR3 protein. The sample lists about 100,000 distinct CDR3 sequences, roughly 70% occurring once. This CDR3 region has 16 residues. Per germline, CDR1 SEHNR and CDR2 FQNEAQ (reference sequence).

Sequencing was performed on tumor-adjacent normal liver tissue. The origin of this receptor is a man aged 35-49 years with primary liver carcinoma and hepatitis B virus infection. The V and J genes are TRBV7-9 and TRBJ2-2; 10 bases agree with TRBD1. The CDR3 loop reads CASSLALGQGTGKLFF. CDR3 in DNA: TGTGCCAGCAGCTTAGCGCTGGGACAGGGGACCGGGAAGCTGTTTTTT.